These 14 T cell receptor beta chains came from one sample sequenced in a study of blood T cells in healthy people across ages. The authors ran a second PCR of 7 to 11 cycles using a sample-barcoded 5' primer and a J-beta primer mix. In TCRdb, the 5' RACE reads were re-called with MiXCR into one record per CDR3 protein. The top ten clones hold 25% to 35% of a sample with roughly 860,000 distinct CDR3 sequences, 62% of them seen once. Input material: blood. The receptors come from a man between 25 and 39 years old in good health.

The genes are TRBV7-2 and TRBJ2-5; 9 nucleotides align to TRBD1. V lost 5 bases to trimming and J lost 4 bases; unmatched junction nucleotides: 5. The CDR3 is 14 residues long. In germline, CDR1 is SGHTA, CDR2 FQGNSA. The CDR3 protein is CASSARTGAETQYF. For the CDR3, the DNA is TGTGCCAGCAGCGCAAGGACAGGGGCAGAGACCCAGTACTTC.

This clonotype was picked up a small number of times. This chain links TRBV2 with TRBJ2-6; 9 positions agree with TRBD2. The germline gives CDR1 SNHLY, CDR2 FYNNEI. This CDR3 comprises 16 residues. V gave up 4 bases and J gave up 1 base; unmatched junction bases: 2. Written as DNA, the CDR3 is TGTGCCAGCAGTGGAGCGGGGGGATCTGGGGCCAACGTCCTGACTTTC. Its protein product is CASSGAGGSGANVLTF.

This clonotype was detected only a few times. In nucleotides, the CDR3 is TGCGCCAGCGGACCGGGACTAGCGGGAGGCCACCTTTCCTACGAGCAGTACTTC. The encoded protein is CASGPGLAGGHLSYEQYF. The V and J genes are TRBV5-1 and TRBJ2-7; 15 bases are a match to TRBD2. The CDR3 spans 18 residues. The junction had 12 bases not matched to a gene; V was cut back by 7 bases and J by 1 base. The germline V gene has CDR1 SGHRS and CDR2 YFSETQ.

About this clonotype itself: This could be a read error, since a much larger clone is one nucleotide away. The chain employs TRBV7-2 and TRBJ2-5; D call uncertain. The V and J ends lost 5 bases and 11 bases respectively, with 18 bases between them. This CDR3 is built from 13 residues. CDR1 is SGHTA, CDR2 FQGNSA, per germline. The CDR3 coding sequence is TGTGCCAGCAGCCCCGGTGGCAGGAATGAGCAGTACTTC. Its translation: CASSPGGRNEQYF.

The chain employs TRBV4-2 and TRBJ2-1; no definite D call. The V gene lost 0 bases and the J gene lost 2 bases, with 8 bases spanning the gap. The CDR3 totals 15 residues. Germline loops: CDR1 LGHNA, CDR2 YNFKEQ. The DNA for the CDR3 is TGTGCCAGCAGCCAAGAACAGATTACCTACAATGAGCAGTTCTTC. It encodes CASSQEQITYNEQFF.

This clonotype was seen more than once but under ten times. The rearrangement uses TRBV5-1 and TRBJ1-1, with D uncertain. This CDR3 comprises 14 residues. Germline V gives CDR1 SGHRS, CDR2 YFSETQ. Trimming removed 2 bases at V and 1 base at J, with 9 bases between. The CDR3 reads CASSFQAGNTEAFF. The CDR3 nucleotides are TGCGCCAGCAGCTTCCAGGCGGGGAACACTGAAGCTTTCTTT.

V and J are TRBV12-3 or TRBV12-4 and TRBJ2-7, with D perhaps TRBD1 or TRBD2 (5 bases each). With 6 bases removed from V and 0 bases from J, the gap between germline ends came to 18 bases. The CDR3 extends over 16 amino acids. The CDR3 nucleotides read TGTGCCAGCAGGCACACGGCGGCAGGGACCTCCTACGAGCAGTACTTC. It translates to CASRHTAAGTSYEQYF.

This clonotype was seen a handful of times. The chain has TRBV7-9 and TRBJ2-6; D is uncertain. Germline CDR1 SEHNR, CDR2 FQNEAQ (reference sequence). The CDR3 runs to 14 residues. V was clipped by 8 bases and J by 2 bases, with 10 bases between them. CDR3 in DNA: TGTGCCAGCGGCTCAGGCACTGGGGCCAACGTCCTGACTTTC. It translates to CASGSGTGANVLTF. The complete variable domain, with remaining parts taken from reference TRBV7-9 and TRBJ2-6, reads DTGVSQNPRHKITKRGQNVTFRCDPISEHNRLYWYRQTLGQGPEFLTYFQNEAQLEKSRLLSDRFSAERPKGSFSTLEIQRTEQGDSAMYLCASGSGTGANVLTFGAGSRLTVL.

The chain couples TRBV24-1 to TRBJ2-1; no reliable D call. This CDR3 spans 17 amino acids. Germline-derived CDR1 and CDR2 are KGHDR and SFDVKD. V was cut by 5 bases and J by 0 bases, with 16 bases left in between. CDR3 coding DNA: TGTGCCACCAGTGTTTCCCGACGACTCAGCTCCTACAATGAGCAGTTCTTC. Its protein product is CATSVSRRLSSYNEQFF.

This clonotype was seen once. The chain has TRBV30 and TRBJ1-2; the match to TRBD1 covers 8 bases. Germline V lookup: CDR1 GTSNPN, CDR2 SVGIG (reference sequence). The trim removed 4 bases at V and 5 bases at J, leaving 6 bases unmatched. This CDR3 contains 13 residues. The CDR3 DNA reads TGTGCCTGGACAGGGGGCCATGGATATGGCTACACCTTC. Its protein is CAWTGGHGYGYTF.

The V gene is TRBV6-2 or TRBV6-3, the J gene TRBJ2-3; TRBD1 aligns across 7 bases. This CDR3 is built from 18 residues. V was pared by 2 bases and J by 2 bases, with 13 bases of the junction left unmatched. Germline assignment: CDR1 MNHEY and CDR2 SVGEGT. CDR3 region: CASSYDGRGQPLTDTQYF. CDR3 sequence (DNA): TGTGCCAGCAGTTACGACGGCAGGGGACAGCCTCTCACAGATACGCAGTATTTT.

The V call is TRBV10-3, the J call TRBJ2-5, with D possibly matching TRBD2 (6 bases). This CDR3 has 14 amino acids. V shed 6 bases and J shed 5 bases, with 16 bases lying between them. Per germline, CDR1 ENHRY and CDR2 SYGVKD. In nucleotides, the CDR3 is TGTGCCATCAGGGATTCGGGGGAGGTGGAGACCCAGTACTTC. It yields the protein CAIRDSGEVETQYF.

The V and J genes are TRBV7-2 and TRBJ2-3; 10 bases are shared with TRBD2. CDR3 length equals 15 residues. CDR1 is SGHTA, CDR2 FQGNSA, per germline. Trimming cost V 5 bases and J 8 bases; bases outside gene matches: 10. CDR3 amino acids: CASSPASGGLGTQYF. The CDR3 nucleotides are TGTGCCAGCAGCCCTGCTAGCGGGGGTCTGGGTACGCAGTATTTT.

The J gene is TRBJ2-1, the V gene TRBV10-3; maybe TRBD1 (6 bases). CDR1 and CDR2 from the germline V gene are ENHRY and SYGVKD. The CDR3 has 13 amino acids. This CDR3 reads CAIGDTQYNEQFF. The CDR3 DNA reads TGTGCGATCGGGGACACTCAGTACAATGAGCAGTTCTTC.